This TCR beta chain was found in a study of follicular helper T cells after annual influenza vaccination. Points on this clone: Antigen: not known.

Findings and caveats of the study: ICOS+CD38+ cTfh clonality change tracked circulating plasmablast frequency change. Day 7 ICOS+CD38+ clones later appeared mostly in ICOS-CD38- cTfh.

The method was immunoSEQ multiplex PCR; TCRdb's version includes in-frame clones alone and lacks a portion of them. The table lists 25,000 to 35,000 clones, roughly 80% of them singletons. The CDR3 contains 14 residues. The V end lost 10 bases, the J end lost 6 bases, and 19 bases lay between the germline ends. Germline V gene data show CDR1 as MRHNA and CDR2 as SNTAGT. Time point meaning: 2014-2015 season, pre-vaccination. No donor had influenza vaccine in the prior 6 months; all lived in the community. V and J are TRBV6-4 and TRBJ2-1, with D possibly matching TRBD2 (7 bases). This TCR derives from an adult who received the influenza vaccine. The sample was CXCR5+ CD38- circulating T follicular helper cells from blood, taken on the day of influenza vaccination. The subset denotes: circulating Tfh, non-naive CD4+CXCR5+PD-1+ (ICOS+CD38+ or ICOS-CD38-). CDR3 amino acids: CATREGGSVNEQFF. Here the CDR3 DNA reads TGTGCCACCAGGGAGGGGGGGAGCGTCAATGAGCAGTTCTTC.